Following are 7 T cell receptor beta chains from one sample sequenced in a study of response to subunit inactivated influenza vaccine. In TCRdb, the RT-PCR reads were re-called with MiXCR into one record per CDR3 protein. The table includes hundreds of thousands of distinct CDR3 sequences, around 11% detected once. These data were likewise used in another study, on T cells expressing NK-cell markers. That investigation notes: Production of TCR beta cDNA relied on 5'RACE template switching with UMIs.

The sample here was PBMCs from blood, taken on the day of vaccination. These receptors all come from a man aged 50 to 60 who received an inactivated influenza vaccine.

In nucleotides, the CDR3 is TGTGCCAGCAGCCGCGTAAGGGGCGGGACAGGGGGCCCCTACGAGCAGTACTTC. Translating gives CASSRVRGGTGGPYEQYF. The J gene is TRBJ2-7, the V gene TRBV21-1; the table's D call, TRBD1, was not checked against the DNA. TRBV21-1 has pseudogene status. This CDR3 region has 18 residues.

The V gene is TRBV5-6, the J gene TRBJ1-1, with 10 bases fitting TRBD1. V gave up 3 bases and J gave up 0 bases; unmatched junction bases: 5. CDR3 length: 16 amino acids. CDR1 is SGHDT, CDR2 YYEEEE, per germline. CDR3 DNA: TGTGCCAGCAGCTGGAGGACAGGGGGTTTGAACACTGAAGCTTTCTTT. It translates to CASSWRTGGLNTEAFF.

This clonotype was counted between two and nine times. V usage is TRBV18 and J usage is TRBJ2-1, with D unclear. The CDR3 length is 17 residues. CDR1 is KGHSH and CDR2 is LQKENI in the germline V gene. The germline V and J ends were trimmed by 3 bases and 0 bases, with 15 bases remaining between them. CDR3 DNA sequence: TGTGCCAGCTCACCTGGAACTATTACCGTCTCCTACAATGAGCAGTTCTTC. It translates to CASSPGTITVSYNEQFF.

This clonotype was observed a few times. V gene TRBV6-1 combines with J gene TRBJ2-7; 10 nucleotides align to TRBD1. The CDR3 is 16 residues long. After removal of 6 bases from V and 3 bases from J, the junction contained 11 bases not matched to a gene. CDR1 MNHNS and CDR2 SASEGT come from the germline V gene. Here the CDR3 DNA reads TGTGCCAGCAGGGCGACTGGGGACAGGGGCCGCTACGAGCAGTACTTC. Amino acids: CASRATGDRGRYEQYF.

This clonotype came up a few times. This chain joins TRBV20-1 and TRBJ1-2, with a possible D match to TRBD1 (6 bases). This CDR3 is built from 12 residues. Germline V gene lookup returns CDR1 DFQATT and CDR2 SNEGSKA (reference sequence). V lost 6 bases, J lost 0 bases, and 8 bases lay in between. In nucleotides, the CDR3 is TGCAGTGCAGGACAGCCTAACTATGGCTACACCTTC. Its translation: CSAGQPNYGYTF.

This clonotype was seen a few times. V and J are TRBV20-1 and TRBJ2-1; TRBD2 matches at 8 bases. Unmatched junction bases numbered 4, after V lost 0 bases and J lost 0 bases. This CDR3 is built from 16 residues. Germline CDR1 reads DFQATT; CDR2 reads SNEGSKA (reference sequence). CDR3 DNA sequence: TGCAGTGCTAGAGATCTTCTAGCGGGCTCCTACAATGAGCAGTTCTTC. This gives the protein CSARDLLAGSYNEQFF.

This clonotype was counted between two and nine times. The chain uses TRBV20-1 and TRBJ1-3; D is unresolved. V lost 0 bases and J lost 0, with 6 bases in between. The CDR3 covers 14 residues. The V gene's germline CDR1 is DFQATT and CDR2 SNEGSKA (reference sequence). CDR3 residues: CSARDLGSGNTIYF. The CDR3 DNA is TGCAGTGCTAGAGATCTAGGCTCTGGAAACACCATATATTTT.